The 27 T cell receptor beta chains below all came from one sample that was sequenced in a study of shared clonotypes between healthy human individuals. Profiling relied on immunoSEQ multiplex PCR, and the TCRdb table lists in-frame clones only, not all of them. The repertoire has some 2,000,000 clones, about 95% of them found once; the top ten carry 1% to 1.3%. The naive CD8 subset, CD45RO-negative cells positively selected for CCR7, excluded terminally differentiated effector memory CD45RA+ cells. Sequencing was performed on naive CD8+ T cells sorted from blood. All receptors come from a man aged 18-30 years in good health.

To note about this clone: This sample also contains other DNA sequences that code for the same CDR3. The genes are TRBV6-5 and TRBJ2-3; D unclear. V was cut by 2 bases and J by 1 base, with 7 bases left in between. Germline CDR1 reads MNHEY; CDR2 reads SVGAGI. The CDR3 is 14 amino acids. The CDR3 region has the DNA TGTGCCAGCAGTTACGGGCTAGGCACAGATACGCAGTATTTT. Protein product: CASSYGLGTDTQYF.

The rearrangement links TRBV29-1 to TRBJ2-7; 10 bases fit TRBD1. Per the germline V gene, CDR1 is SQVTM and CDR2 is ANQGSEA. The CDR3 is made up of 14 amino acids. V shed 4 bases and J 6 bases; nucleotides not matched to a gene: 9. CDR3 DNA: TGCAGCGTTGGGGGGACAGGGGTCTATGGCGAGCAGTACTTC. It translates to CSVGGTGVYGEQYF.

The chain couples TRBV5-5 to TRBJ1-1, with 7 positions matching TRBD1. This CDR3 spans 15 amino acids. Trimming removed 4 bases from V and 1 base from J; junction bases left unmatched: 7. Germline assignment: CDR1 SGHKS and CDR2 YYEKEE (reference sequence). This chain's CDR3 is CASSLRTGGNTEAFF. CDR3 DNA sequence: TGTGCCAGCAGCCTCCGGACAGGCGGGAACACTGAAGCTTTCTTT.

The rearrangement links TRBV29-1 to TRBJ2-7; TRBD2 agrees at 10 bases. The germline gives CDR1 SQVTM, CDR2 ANQGSEA. Unmatched junction bases numbered 6, after V lost 6 bases and J lost 4 bases. The CDR3 loop spans 13 amino acids. Here the CDR3 reads CSVSPGLAYEQYF. CDR3 sequence (DNA): TGCAGCGTCTCCCCGGGACTAGCGTACGAGCAGTACTTC.

The V gene is TRBV29-1, the J gene TRBJ2-1, with D possibly being TRBD2 (5 bases). Germline V gives CDR1 SQVTM, CDR2 ANQGSEA. This CDR3 comprises 15 residues. V was clipped by 6 bases and J by 1 base, with 16 bases between them. This chain's CDR3 is CSVGGWERSYNEQFF. The CDR3 DNA reads as TGCAGCGTAGGAGGATGGGAGAGGTCCTACAATGAGCAGTTCTTC.

The chain joins TRBV7-2 to TRBJ2-7, with D perhaps being TRBD1 or TRBD2 (5 bases each). The CDR3 is 15 amino acids. V was shortened by 1 base and J by 3 bases, with 13 bases between the two germline ends. Per germline, CDR1 SGHTA and CDR2 FQGNSA. The CDR3 loop is CASSLEGTAIYEQYF. CDR3 bases: TGTGCCAGCAGCTTAGAGGGGACGGCCATCTACGAGCAGTACTTC.

The V gene is TRBV9, the J gene TRBJ2-1; 8 bases line up with TRBD2. Germline V lookup: CDR1 SGDLS, CDR2 YYNGEE. The V gene end was trimmed by 0 bases and the J gene end by 5 bases; junction bases not matched to a gene: 10. The CDR3 totals 17 residues. CDR3 loop: CASSVVPPVLADNEQFF. The CDR3 region has the DNA TGTGCCAGCAGCGTAGTGCCCCCGGTACTAGCGGACAATGAGCAGTTCTTC.

This rearrangement joins TRBV13 to TRBJ1-4, with D possibly TRBD1 on 6 matching bases. The CDR3 runs to 13 residues. Trimming left V 5 bases short and J 4 bases short, with 8 bases between. Germline V gives CDR1 PRHDT, CDR2 FYEKMQ (reference sequence). CDR3 in DNA: TGTGCCAGCAGCACAGGGTATAATGAAAAACTGTTTTTT. Protein sequence: CASSTGYNEKLFF.

The CDR3 protein is CASSFINGALYDTDTQYF. Written as DNA, the CDR3 is TGTGCCAGCAGCTTTATAAATGGGGCCTTATACGACACAGATACGCAGTATTTT. The rearrangement uses TRBV7-9 and TRBJ2-3; TRBD1 might be the D (5 bases). CDR3 size: 18 residues. The V end was cut by 3 bases, the J end by 2 bases, with 21 bases between. Germline V gene data show CDR1 as SEHNR and CDR2 as FQNEAQ (reference sequence). The full variable domain, rest sourced from reference TRBV7-9 and TRBJ2-3, is DTGVSQNPRHKITKRGQNVTFRCDPISEHNRLYWYRQTLGQGPEFLTYFQNEAQLEKSRLLSDRFSAERPKGSFSTLEIQRTEQGDSAMYLCASSFINGALYDTDTQYFGPGTRLTVL.

The chain links TRBV6-5 to TRBJ1-1, with unresolved D. The V and J ends lost 2 bases and 5 bases respectively, with 12 bases between them. Germline-derived CDR1 and CDR2 are MNHEY and SVGAGI. There are 14 residues in the CDR3. This CDR3 is CASSYRESLTEAFF. In DNA form, the CDR3 reads TGTGCCAGCAGTTACAGGGAGTCGCTTACTGAAGCTTTCTTT.

The V gene is TRBV7-3, the J gene TRBJ2-1; unclear D gene. There are 15 residues in the CDR3. V lost 0 bases to trimming and J lost 5 bases, with 11 bases between them. CDR1 and CDR2 (germline): SGHTA, FQGTGA. DNA for the CDR3: TGTGCCAGCAGCTTAACTAGACTCGAGAACAATGAGCAGTTCTTC. It codes for CASSLTRLENNEQFF.

This chain links TRBV5-4 with TRBJ1-3, with D unresolved. Germline CDR1 reads SGHNT; CDR2 reads YYREEE (reference sequence). There are 15 residues in the CDR3. Between the trimmed V and J ends, which lost 0 bases and 0 bases, there was a span of 7 bases. The CDR3 bases are TGTGCCAGCAGCTTGGGAGTCGGCTCTGGAAACACCATATATTTT. This codes for CASSLGVGSGNTIYF.

The chain links TRBV11-2 to TRBJ1-4; unclear D gene. With 5 bases removed from V and 5 bases from J, the gap between germline ends came to 18 bases. Germline V gene data show CDR1 as SGHAT and CDR2 as FQNNGV. CDR3 length: 16 amino acids. The CDR3 loop is CASSLNSRLLNEKLFF. CDR3 in DNA: TGTGCCAGCAGCCTTAATTCCAGGTTACTCAATGAAAAACTGTTTTTT.

The V gene is TRBV5-5, the J gene TRBJ1-2; 10 positions match TRBD1. From germline, CDR1 is SGHKS and CDR2 YYEKEE (reference sequence). The CDR3 loop spans 14 amino acids. After removal of 5 bases from V and 4 bases from J, the junction contained 5 bases not matched to a gene. The CDR3 sequence is CASSRDRGLYGYTF. The CDR3 bases are TGTGCCAGCAGTCGGGACAGGGGCCTCTATGGCTACACCTTC.

About this clone: Distinct nucleotide sequences in the sample also encode this CDR3. V is TRBV13 and J is TRBJ1-1; unclear D gene. The CDR3 runs to 13 residues. The V end lost 6 bases, the J end lost 1 base, and 9 bases lay between the germline ends. Germline loops: CDR1 PRHDT, CDR2 FYEKMQ (reference sequence). The DNA of the CDR3 is TGTGCCAGCAGTCCCGAGCAGAACACTGAAGCTTTCTTT. Amino acids: CASSPEQNTEAFF.

The J gene is TRBJ2-3, the V gene TRBV4-1, with a weak D call TRBD2 (5 bases). This CDR3 has 17 amino acids. Germline CDR1 MGHRA, CDR2 YSYEKL. Trimming removed 0 bases from V and 2 bases from J, with 15 bases in between. Written as DNA, the CDR3 is TGCGCCAGCAGCCAAGATAGCGAAGGCCCTAACACAGATACGCAGTATTTT. Encoded protein: CASSQDSEGPNTDTQYF.

This clone was seen once. J is TRBJ2-2 and V is TRBV6-5, with unresolved D. The CDR3 is 12 residues long. CDR1 MNHEY and CDR2 SVGAGI come from the germline V gene. V dropped 2 bases and J dropped 11 bases, with 9 bases sitting between them. CDR3 nucleotides: TGTGCCAGCAGTTACGGTTCGCCCGAGCTGTTTTTT. Translation: CASSYGSPELFF.

This clone is a singleton in its sample. The chain recombines TRBV30 with TRBJ1-1; D not certain. This CDR3 has 11 residues. Trimming stripped 2 bases from V and 4 bases from J, with 5 bases between. CDR1 GTSNPN and CDR2 SVGIG come from the germline V gene (reference sequence). The DNA of the CDR3 is TGTGCCTGGAGTTACACCACTGAAGCTTTCTTT. Its translation: CAWSYTTEAFF. The complete variable domain, with remaining parts taken from reference TRBV30 and TRBJ1-1, reads SQTIHQWPATLVQPVGSPLSLECTVEGTSNPNLYWYRQAAGRGLQLLFYSVGIGQISSEVPQNLSASRPQDRQFILSSKKLLLSDSGFYLCAWSYTTEAFFGQGTRLTVV.

V gene TRBV6-1 combines with J gene TRBJ2-7, with a tentative D call TRBD2 (5 bases). This CDR3 has 16 amino acids. Germline V gene data show CDR1 as MNHNS and CDR2 as SASEGT. Trimming removed 0 bases from V and 3 bases from J, with 15 bases in between. This CDR3 reads CASSEAGRDYYYEQYF. For the CDR3, the DNA is TGTGCCAGCAGTGAAGCAGGTCGGGATTATTACTACGAGCAGTACTTC.

The J gene is TRBJ2-2, the V gene TRBV5-1; no firm D call. Trimming left V 0 bases short and J 3 bases short, with 12 bases between. This CDR3 is built from 16 residues. Germline loops: CDR1 SGHRS, CDR2 YFSETQ. CDR3 sequence: CASSLAHLVHTGELFF. The CDR3 DNA is TGCGCCAGCAGCTTGGCACACCTAGTCCACACCGGGGAGCTGTTTTTT. The full variable domain, with the rest looked up from reference TRBV5-1 and TRBJ2-2, is KAGVTQTPRYLIKTRGQQVTLSCSPISGHRSVSWYQQTPGQGLQFLFEYFSETQRNKGNFPGRFSGRQFSNSRSEMNVSTLELGDSALYLCASSLAHLVHTGELFFGEGSRLTVL.

The J gene is TRBJ1-5, the V gene TRBV27, with D hard to call. Germline assignment: CDR1 MNHEY and CDR2 SMNVEV (reference sequence). This CDR3 comprises 15 residues. V shed 4 bases and J shed 3 bases, with 13 bases lying between them. CDR3 nucleotides: TGTGCCAGCAGTTCATACCCCGGGGACAATCAGCCCCAGCATTTT. Its protein is CASSSYPGDNQPQHF.

V is TRBV7-9 and J is TRBJ2-1; 11 bases fit TRBD1. Per the germline V gene, CDR1 is SEHNR and CDR2 is FQNEAQ (reference sequence). CDR3 size: 17 residues. V shed 5 bases, J shed 1 base, and the junction held 7 bases outside the gene matches. In DNA form, the CDR3 reads TGTGCCAGCAGCCTGGGGACAGGGGGAACATCCTACAATGAGCAGTTCTTC. This sequence encodes CASSLGTGGTSYNEQFF.

For this clone: The identical CDR3 is also encoded by other nucleotide sequences in the sample. This rearrangement joins TRBV25-1 to TRBJ2-7; TRBD2 agrees at 8 bases. V shed 3 bases, J shed 0 bases, and the junction held 1 base outside the gene matches. The CDR3 has 14 amino acids. CDR1 is MGHDK and CDR2 is SYGVNS in the germline V gene. The CDR3: CASSESGSSYEQYF. As DNA, the CDR3 is TGTGCCAGCAGTGAGAGCGGGAGCTCCTACGAGCAGTACTTC.

The V gene is TRBV7-9, the J gene TRBJ2-2; possible D gene TRBD1, 6 bases. There are 18 residues in the CDR3. Per the germline V gene, CDR1 is SEHNR and CDR2 is FQNEAQ (reference sequence). The V end was cut by 1 base, the J end by 0 bases, with 15 bases between. The DNA for the CDR3 is TGTGCCAGCAGCTTAGTGGATCCGGGACACACGAACACCGGGGAGCTGTTTTTT. Its translation is CASSLVDPGHTNTGELFF.

Remarks on this clone: In the same sample, other DNA sequences code for this CDR3. The chain joins TRBV9 to TRBJ2-7; D might be TRBD2 (6 bases). In germline, CDR1 is SGDLS, CDR2 YYNGEE. This CDR3 contains 15 residues. The V end was cut by 1 base, the J end by 0 bases, with 11 bases between. The CDR3 here is CASSVTGTASYEQYF. The CDR3 DNA follows: TGTGCCAGCAGCGTAACCGGGACTGCCTCCTACGAGCAGTACTTC.

The chain joins TRBV5-1 to TRBJ2-4; 7 bases fit TRBD1. Germline loops: CDR1 SGHRS, CDR2 YFSETQ. V trimming: 4 bases; J trimming: 4 bases; junction bases outside the gene matches: 2. The CDR3 covers 13 residues. DNA of the CDR3: TGCGCCAGCAGCCGGGGACAGAAAAACATTCAGTACTTC. Protein product: CASSRGQKNIQYF.

In nucleotides, the CDR3 is TGTGCCAGCAAAGGGCTGAACACTGAAGCTTTCTTT. This translates into CASKGLNTEAFF. J is TRBJ1-1 and V is TRBV5-6; D unclear. The V gene's germline CDR1 is SGHDT and CDR2 YYEEEE. The V end was cut by 6 bases, the J end by 0 bases, with 6 bases between. This CDR3 has 12 amino acids.